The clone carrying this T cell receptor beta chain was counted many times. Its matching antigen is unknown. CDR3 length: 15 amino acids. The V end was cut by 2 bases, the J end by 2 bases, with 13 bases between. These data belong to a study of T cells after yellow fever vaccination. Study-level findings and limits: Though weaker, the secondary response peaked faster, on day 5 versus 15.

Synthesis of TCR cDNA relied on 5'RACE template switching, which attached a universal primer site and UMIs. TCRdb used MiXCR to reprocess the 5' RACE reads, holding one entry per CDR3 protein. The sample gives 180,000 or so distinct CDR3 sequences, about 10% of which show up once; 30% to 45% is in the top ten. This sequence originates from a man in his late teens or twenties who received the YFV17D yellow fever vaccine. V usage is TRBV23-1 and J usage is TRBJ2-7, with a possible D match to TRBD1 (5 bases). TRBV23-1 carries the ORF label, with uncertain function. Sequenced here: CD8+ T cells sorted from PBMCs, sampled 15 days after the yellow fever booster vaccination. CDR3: CASSQRGASPYEQYF. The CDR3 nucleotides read TGCGCCAGCAGTCAAAGGGGTGCGAGTCCCTACGAGCAGTACTTC.